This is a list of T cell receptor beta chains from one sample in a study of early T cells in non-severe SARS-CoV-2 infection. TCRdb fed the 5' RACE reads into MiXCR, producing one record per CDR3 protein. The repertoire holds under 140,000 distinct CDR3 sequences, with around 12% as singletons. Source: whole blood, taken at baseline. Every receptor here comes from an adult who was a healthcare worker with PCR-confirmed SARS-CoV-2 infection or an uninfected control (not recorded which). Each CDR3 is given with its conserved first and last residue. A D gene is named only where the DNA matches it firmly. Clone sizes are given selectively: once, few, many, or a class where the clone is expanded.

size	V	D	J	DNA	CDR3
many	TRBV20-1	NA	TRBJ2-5	TGCAGTGCTATAGTCCCGGAGACCCAGTACTTC	CSAIVPETQYF
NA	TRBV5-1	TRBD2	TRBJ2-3	TGCGCCAGCAGCTCCAGACTAGCGGGAGGGGCAGATACGCAGTATTTT	CASSSRLAGGADTQYF
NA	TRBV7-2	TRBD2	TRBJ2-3	TGTGCCAGCAGCTTAGTTCTAGCGGGGGCCCCGGGCACAGATACGCAGTATTTT	CASSLVLAGAPGTDTQYF
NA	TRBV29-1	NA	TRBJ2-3	TGCAGCGTTGCCAGTACAGATACGCAGTATTTT	CSVASTDTQYF
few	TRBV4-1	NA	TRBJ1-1	TGCGCCAGCAGCCAACCACTCACGAACACTGAAGCTTTCTTT	CASSQPLTNTEAFF
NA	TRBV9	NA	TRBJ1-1	TGTGCCAGCAGCGTAGGCCCAGAGAACACTGAAGCTTTCTTT	CASSVGPENTEAFF
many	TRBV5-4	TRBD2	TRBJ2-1	TGTGCCAGCAGCTTGGGACTAGCGGGTCCTGGTGAGCAGTTCTTC	CASSLGLAGPGEQFF
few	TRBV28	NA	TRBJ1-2	TGTGCCAGCAGTTTTAGCGGAGAGAGCTATGGCTACACCTTC	CASSFSGESYGYTF
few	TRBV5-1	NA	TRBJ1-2	TGCGCCAGCAGCTTCCCTGGGACCGACAAATATGGCTACACCTTC	CASSFPGTDKYGYTF
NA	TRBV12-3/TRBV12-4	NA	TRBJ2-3	TGTGCCAGCAGTTTAGACGAGGGCGCAGATACGCAGTATTTT	CASSLDEGADTQYF